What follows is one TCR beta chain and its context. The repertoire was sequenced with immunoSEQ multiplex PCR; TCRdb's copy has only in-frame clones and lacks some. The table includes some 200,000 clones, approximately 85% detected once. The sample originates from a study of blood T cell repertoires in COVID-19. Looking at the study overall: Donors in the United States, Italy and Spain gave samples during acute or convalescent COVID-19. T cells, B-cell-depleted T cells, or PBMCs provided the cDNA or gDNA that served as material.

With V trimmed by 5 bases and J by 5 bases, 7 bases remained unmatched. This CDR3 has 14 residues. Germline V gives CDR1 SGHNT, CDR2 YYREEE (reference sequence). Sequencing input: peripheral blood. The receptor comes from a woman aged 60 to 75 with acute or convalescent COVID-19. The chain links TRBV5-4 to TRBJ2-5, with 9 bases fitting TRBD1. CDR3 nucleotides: TGTGCCAGCAGTCGTCAAACAGGGGGCGAGACCCAGTACTTC. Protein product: CASSRQTGGETQYF.